The source of this T cell receptor (beta chain) is a study of blood T cell repertoires in COVID-19. Looking at the study overall: Material from acute and convalescent COVID-19 was sourced from the United States, Italy and Spain. The analysed material was cDNA or gDNA that came from T cells, B-cell-depleted T cells, or PBMCs.

Study processing details: How many nucleated cells were present was estimated from reference gene primer amplification. Profiled with immunoSEQ multiplex PCR; TCRdb holds only in-frame clones, not every one. For V, J and clone size, that table is used; D and trimming come from the DNA. The sample lists about 220,000 clones; 80% to 85% were seen once. Trimming removed 3 bases from V and 4 bases from J, with 10 bases in between. The germline V gene encodes CDR1 SGHRS and CDR2 YFSETQ. The CDR3 consists of 13 residues. Sequenced input: peripheral blood. This chain connects TRBV5-1 to TRBJ1-1; tentative D call: TRBD1 (5 bases). The TCR originated in a woman in her twenties or thirties who had recovered from COVID-19. Here the CDR3 DNA reads TGCGCCAGCAGCTCGCAGGGCGGCACTGAAGCTTTCTTT. Translated: CASSSQGGTEAFF.